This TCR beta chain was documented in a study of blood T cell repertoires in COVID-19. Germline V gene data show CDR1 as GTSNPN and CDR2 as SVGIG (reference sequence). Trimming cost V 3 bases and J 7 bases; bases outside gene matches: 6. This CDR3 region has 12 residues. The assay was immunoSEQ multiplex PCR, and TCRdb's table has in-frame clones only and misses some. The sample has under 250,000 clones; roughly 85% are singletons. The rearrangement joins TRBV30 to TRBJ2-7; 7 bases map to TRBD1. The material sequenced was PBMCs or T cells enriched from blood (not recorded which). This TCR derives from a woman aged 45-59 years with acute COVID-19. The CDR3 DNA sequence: TGTGCCTGGAGGGGACAGCTCGGGGAGCAGTACTTC. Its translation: CAWRGQLGEQYF.